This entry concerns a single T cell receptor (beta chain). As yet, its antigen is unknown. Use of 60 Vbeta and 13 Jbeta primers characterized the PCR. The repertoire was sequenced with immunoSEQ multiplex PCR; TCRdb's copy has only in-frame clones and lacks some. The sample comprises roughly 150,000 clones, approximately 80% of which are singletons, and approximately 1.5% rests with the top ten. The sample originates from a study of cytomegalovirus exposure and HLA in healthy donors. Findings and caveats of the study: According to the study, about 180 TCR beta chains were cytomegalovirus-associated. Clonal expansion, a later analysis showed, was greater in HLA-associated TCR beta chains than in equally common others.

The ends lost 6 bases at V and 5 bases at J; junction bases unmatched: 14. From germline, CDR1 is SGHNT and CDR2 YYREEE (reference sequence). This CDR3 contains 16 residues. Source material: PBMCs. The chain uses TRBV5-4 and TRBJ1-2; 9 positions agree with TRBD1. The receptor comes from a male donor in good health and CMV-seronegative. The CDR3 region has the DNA TGTGCCAGCACTAGTAGCGGGACAGGGTACGGTTATGGCTACACCTTC. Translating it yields CASTSSGTGYGYGYTF.